The rows below give T cell receptor beta chains drawn from one sample of a study of identical twins. Via MiXCR, TCRdb re-called the 5' RACE reads, giving one row per CDR3 protein. The sample yields about 240,000 distinct CDR3 sequences, roughly 12% seen once. This sample also appeared in a second study, on yellow fever vaccine responses in identical twins.

Sequenced input: memory (CD45RO+) T cells sorted from blood. These receptors were taken from a woman between 18 and 29 years old in good health. Both conserved end residues are part of each CDR3. The D gene is left open where the match is weak. Part of the rows lack a size; the others show once, few, many or a class for expanded clones.

CDR3nt: TGTGCCAGCTCACCCGGACAGGTCGAGCAGTACTTC
CDR3aa: CASSPGQVEQYF
abundance: few
j_gene: TRBJ2-7
v_gene: TRBV18
d_gene: TRBD1

CDR3nt: TGTGCCAGCAGTGACGGCGGGGTGGACACCGGGGAGCTGTTTTTT
CDR3aa: CASSDGGVDTGELFF
abundance: many
j_gene: TRBJ2-2
v_gene: TRBV6-4
d_gene: .

CDR3nt: TGTGCCAGCAGCGAAATGCTAGGACAGGGAGGCGGCTACACCTTC
CDR3aa: CASSEMLGQGGGYTF
abundance: many
j_gene: TRBJ1-2
v_gene: TRBV7-2
d_gene: TRBD1

CDR3nt: TGTGCCAGCAGCTTAGATAAGGGGAGCGCAGATACGCAGTATTTT
CDR3aa: CASSLDKGSADTQYF
abundance: few
j_gene: TRBJ2-3
v_gene: TRBV7-9
d_gene: .

CDR3nt: TGTGCCAGCAGTGAAGCCGGGGACAGCTCCTACGAGCAGTACTTC
CDR3aa: CASSEAGDSSYEQYF
abundance: few
j_gene: TRBJ2-7
v_gene: TRBV28
d_gene: TRBD1

CDR3nt: TGTGCCAGCAGCTACGAAACCACAGATACGCAGTATTTT
CDR3aa: CASSYETTDTQYF
abundance: few
j_gene: TRBJ2-3
v_gene: TRBV11-2
d_gene: .

CDR3nt: TGTGCCAGCAGCTTAATGCAAGAGACCCAGTACTTC
CDR3aa: CASSLMQETQYF
abundance: .
j_gene: TRBJ2-5
v_gene: TRBV7-9
d_gene: .

CDR3nt: TGTGCCAGCAGTGACTTGGGACAGGGCACAGATACGCAGTATTTT
CDR3aa: CASSDLGQGTDTQYF
abundance: many
j_gene: TRBJ2-3
v_gene: TRBV6-4
d_gene: TRBD1

CDR3nt: TGCAGTGCCACACATCGGACAGGGACGGATACGCAGTATTTT
CDR3aa: CSATHRTGTDTQYF
abundance: few
j_gene: TRBJ2-3
v_gene: TRBV20-1
d_gene: TRBD1

CDR3nt: TGTGCCAGCAGCCGGGACAGGGTTGCCTACAATGAGCAGTTCTTC
CDR3aa: CASSRDRVAYNEQFF
abundance: .
j_gene: TRBJ2-1
v_gene: TRBV4-2
d_gene: TRBD1

CDR3nt: TGTGCCAGCAGTGGATTATCAGCGGGGGAAGAGACCCAGTACTTC
CDR3aa: CASSGLSAGEETQYF
abundance: once
j_gene: TRBJ2-5
v_gene: TRBV6-1
d_gene: TRBD2

CDR3nt: TGTGCCAGCAGCTTTCTAAGGACTAGCGGATACAATGAGCAGTTCTTC
CDR3aa: CASSFLRTSGYNEQFF
abundance: many
j_gene: TRBJ2-1
v_gene: TRBV7-2
d_gene: TRBD2

CDR3nt: TGTGCCATCAGTGGATCAGGGGGCGGTTATGGCTACACCTTC
CDR3aa: CAISGSGGGYGYTF
abundance: .
j_gene: TRBJ1-2
v_gene: TRBV10-3
d_gene: TRBD1

CDR3nt: TGTGCCAGCAGGTCTAGCCTCCCAGATACGCAGTATTTT
CDR3aa: CASRSSLPDTQYF
abundance: .
j_gene: TRBJ2-3
v_gene: TRBV6-2/TRBV6-3
d_gene: .

CDR3nt: TGCGCCAGCAGCTTGGTAGTGAACACTGAAGCTTTCTTT
CDR3aa: CASSLVVNTEAFF
abundance: .
j_gene: TRBJ1-1
v_gene: TRBV5-1
d_gene: .

CDR3nt: TGTGCCAGCAGCGAATTCGGGAGCCACAATGAGCAGTTCTTC
CDR3aa: CASSEFGSHNEQFF
abundance: .
j_gene: TRBJ2-1
v_gene: TRBV11-1
d_gene: .

CDR3nt: TGTGCCAGCACCCTAAGCGGGGGGGCATATACGCAGTATTTT
CDR3aa: CASTLSGGAYTQYF
abundance: few
j_gene: TRBJ2-3
v_gene: TRBV28
d_gene: TRBD2

CDR3nt: TGCAGTGCTAGAAGGGGGAGTAGGGATGAGCAGTTCTTC
CDR3aa: CSARRGSRDEQFF
abundance: .
j_gene: TRBJ2-1
v_gene: TRBV20-1
d_gene: .

CDR3nt: TGCGCCAGCAGCCAAAGGCGTTCCGGGGAGCTGTTTTTT
CDR3aa: CASSQRRSGELFF
abundance: few
j_gene: TRBJ2-2
v_gene: TRBV4-3
d_gene: .

CDR3nt: TGTGCCAGCAGTTTAGTACAGGGTGGTGAAAAACTGTTTTTT
CDR3aa: CASSLVQGGEKLFF
abundance: many
j_gene: TRBJ1-4
v_gene: TRBV27
d_gene: .

CDR3nt: TGTGCCAGCAGCGGACGGTGGAGACAGGGGGTGATAGAGCAGTACTTC
CDR3aa: CASSGRWRQGVIEQYF
abundance: few
j_gene: TRBJ2-7
v_gene: TRBV6-1
d_gene: TRBD1

CDR3nt: TGTGCCAGCAGTTACACCATGACAGGGTGGGAGACCCAGTACTTC
CDR3aa: CASSYTMTGWETQYF
abundance: .
j_gene: TRBJ2-5
v_gene: TRBV27
d_gene: TRBD1

CDR3nt: TGCAGTGCTAGAGGCTACGAGCAGTACTTC
CDR3aa: CSARGYEQYF
abundance: many
j_gene: TRBJ2-7
v_gene: TRBV20-1
d_gene: .

CDR3nt: TGTGCCACCTCCCAAGGGTTGACAGGGACGACTGAAGCTTTCTTT
CDR3aa: CATSQGLTGTTEAFF
abundance: .
j_gene: TRBJ1-1
v_gene: TRBV3-1
d_gene: TRBD1

CDR3nt: TGTGCCAGCAGCCAAGATACTTGGGGGGAGCTGTTTTTT
CDR3aa: CASSQDTWGELFF
abundance: .
j_gene: TRBJ2-2
v_gene: TRBV4-2
d_gene: .

CDR3nt: TGTGCCAGCAGCTTAACTGCACCCGGAGCGCCCCTCCACTTT
CDR3aa: CASSLTAPGAPLHF
abundance: .
j_gene: TRBJ1-6
v_gene: TRBV7-3
d_gene: .

CDR3nt: TGTGCCAGCAGCCAGCGAGACAGTCCCCGGGCAGATACGCAGTATTTT
CDR3aa: CASSQRDSPRADTQYF
abundance: .
j_gene: TRBJ2-3
v_gene: TRBV7-2
d_gene: .

CDR3nt: TGTGCCAGCAGCTTAGCGACAGATGTTGGTGGCTACACCTTC
CDR3aa: CASSLATDVGGYTF
abundance: many
j_gene: TRBJ1-2
v_gene: TRBV7-2
d_gene: .

CDR3nt: TGTGCCACCAGTGAGCACGTAGGGGCGCGAGCCAACGCGAACACCGGGGAGCTGTTTTTT
CDR3aa: CATSEHVGARANANTGELFF
abundance: many
j_gene: TRBJ2-2
v_gene: TRBV24-1
d_gene: .

CDR3nt: TGCGCCAGCAGCCCCGGACTAGCGGGCAGAGACAGGGCCGGGGAGCTGTTTTTT
CDR3aa: CASSPGLAGRDRAGELFF
abundance: few
j_gene: TRBJ2-2
v_gene: TRBV5-1
d_gene: TRBD2

CDR3nt: TGTGCCAGCAGTTACTCGGCGGCGGAAAAACTGTTTTTT
CDR3aa: CASSYSAAEKLFF
abundance: .
j_gene: TRBJ1-4
v_gene: TRBV6-5
d_gene: .

CDR3nt: TGTGCCAGCAGCTTGGGGCCCCCATTAGCGGGGAAGGGAGAGACCCAGTACTTC
CDR3aa: CASSLGPPLAGKGETQYF
abundance: .
j_gene: TRBJ2-5
v_gene: TRBV11-2
d_gene: TRBD2

CDR3nt: TGTGCCAGCAGCCCCATTGGACTAGCGGGACCAAACAATGAGCAGTTCTTC
CDR3aa: CASSPIGLAGPNNEQFF
abundance: .
j_gene: TRBJ2-1
v_gene: TRBV14
d_gene: TRBD2

CDR3nt: TGTGCCAGCAGTGTTACCGGGCGGCGGTACAATGAGCAGTTCTTC
CDR3aa: CASSVTGRRYNEQFF
abundance: few
j_gene: TRBJ2-1
v_gene: TRBV6-1
d_gene: .

CDR3nt: TGTGCCACCAGTGATGCTGGGGGTAGCACAGATACGCAGTATTTT
CDR3aa: CATSDAGGSTDTQYF
abundance: few
j_gene: TRBJ2-3
v_gene: TRBV24-1
d_gene: .

CDR3nt: TGCAGCGTTGAAGTTACAGGGGCCGGGGAGCTGTTTTTT
CDR3aa: CSVEVTGAGELFF
abundance: .
j_gene: TRBJ2-2
v_gene: TRBV29-1
d_gene: TRBD1

CDR3nt: TGTGCCAGCAGTATGGGACAGGGAGGTTCACCCCTCCACTTT
CDR3aa: CASSMGQGGSPLHF
abundance: many
j_gene: TRBJ1-6
v_gene: TRBV12-3/TRBV12-4
d_gene: TRBD1

CDR3nt: TGCGCCAGCAGCCTACAACAACAGGGCTGGAACACTGAAGCTTTCTTT
CDR3aa: CASSLQQQGWNTEAFF
abundance: few
j_gene: TRBJ1-1
v_gene: TRBV5-1
d_gene: .

CDR3nt: TGTGCCAGCAGCCACAGACTAGCGGGGGGATCGCAGCAGTACTTC
CDR3aa: CASSHRLAGGSQQYF
abundance: .
j_gene: TRBJ2-7
v_gene: TRBV14
d_gene: TRBD2

CDR3nt: TGTGCCAGCAGTCGGATAGCGGGGAGGGGGACAGATACGCAGTATTTT
CDR3aa: CASSRIAGRGTDTQYF
abundance: few
j_gene: TRBJ2-3
v_gene: TRBV27
d_gene: TRBD2

CDR3nt: TGCAGTGCTTCTCAGGGTGAGGGTCAGCCCCAGCATTTT
CDR3aa: CSASQGEGQPQHF
abundance: .
j_gene: TRBJ1-5
v_gene: TRBV20-1
d_gene: .

CDR3nt: TGTGCCAGCAGTTTAGGGGTCTCCAGCTCCTACGAGCAGTACTTC
CDR3aa: CASSLGVSSSYEQYF
abundance: few
j_gene: TRBJ2-7
v_gene: TRBV28
d_gene: .

CDR3nt: TGTGCCAGCAGCTTAGATTTTTTCGGGGGGAACACTGAAGCTTTCTTT
CDR3aa: CASSLDFFGGNTEAFF
abundance: .
j_gene: TRBJ1-1
v_gene: TRBV7-8
d_gene: .

CDR3nt: TGTGCCAGCAGTCGACAGGGTTTCGGCACAGATACGCAGTATTTT
CDR3aa: CASSRQGFGTDTQYF
abundance: few
j_gene: TRBJ2-3
v_gene: TRBV12-3/TRBV12-4
d_gene: TRBD1

CDR3nt: TGTGCCAGCAGCCCCTTGGGAGGGGATGAAAACATTCAGTACTTC
CDR3aa: CASSPLGGDENIQYF
abundance: .
j_gene: TRBJ2-4
v_gene: TRBV5-5
d_gene: TRBD2

CDR3nt: TGTGCCAGCAGTACGGGAGCCACAGATACGCAGTATTTT
CDR3aa: CASSTGATDTQYF
abundance: many
j_gene: TRBJ2-3
v_gene: TRBV28
d_gene: .

CDR3nt: TGCGCCAGCAGCCAAGGTGGCAGCGGGACCTCAGAGACCCAGTACTTC
CDR3aa: CASSQGGSGTSETQYF
abundance: .
j_gene: TRBJ2-5
v_gene: TRBV4-3
d_gene: TRBD2

CDR3nt: TGCGCCAGCAGCTATATAGCGGGAGAAAGCAATGAGCAGTTCTTC
CDR3aa: CASSYIAGESNEQFF
abundance: .
j_gene: TRBJ2-1
v_gene: TRBV5-1
d_gene: TRBD2

CDR3nt: TGTGCCAGTCGGACAGCGTCGGGGGGACTAGCGGGGGGAGATACGCAGTATTTT
CDR3aa: CASRTASGGLAGGDTQYF
abundance: .
j_gene: TRBJ2-3
v_gene: TRBV11-2
d_gene: TRBD2

CDR3nt: TGTGCCAGCAGCCAAGTTTCGACAGGTTTTGTGACCCAGTACTTC
CDR3aa: CASSQVSTGFVTQYF
abundance: many
j_gene: TRBJ2-5
v_gene: TRBV4-2
d_gene: .

CDR3nt: TGTGCCAGCAGTTACTCCGGCCAGTCAACCAAAAACATTCAGTACTTC
CDR3aa: CASSYSGQSTKNIQYF
abundance: .
j_gene: TRBJ2-4
v_gene: TRBV6-2/TRBV6-3
d_gene: .

CDR3nt: TGCAGCGTAGATGCTAGCGGGGGCAATGAGCAGTTCTTC
CDR3aa: CSVDASGGNEQFF
abundance: .
j_gene: TRBJ2-1
v_gene: TRBV29-1
d_gene: TRBD2

CDR3nt: TGCGCCAGCAGCCGGCCTCAGGGGCACTACGAGCAGTACTTC
CDR3aa: CASSRPQGHYEQYF
abundance: few
j_gene: TRBJ2-7
v_gene: TRBV4-1
d_gene: .

CDR3nt: TGTGCCTCCCTTTGGGACGCCCAAGAGACCCAGTACTTC
CDR3aa: CASLWDAQETQYF
abundance: .
j_gene: TRBJ2-5
v_gene: TRBV2
d_gene: .

CDR3nt: TGCGCCAGCAGCTCCGGGGACGGGGTTTACGAGCAGTACTTC
CDR3aa: CASSSGDGVYEQYF
abundance: many
j_gene: TRBJ2-7
v_gene: TRBV5-1
d_gene: .